Presented here are 32 T cell receptor beta chains from one specimen sequenced in a study of CDR3 diversity in severe acne. A single record per CDR3 protein comes from TCRdb applying MiXCR to the PCR reads. This repertoire shows over 100,000 distinct CDR3 sequences, roughly half found once; its top ten account for under 15%. The material sequenced was blood. The receptors stem from a male donor with acne.

As regards this clonotype: A much larger clone differs from this one at a single base, so this may be a read error. J is TRBJ1-1 and V is TRBV25-1; TRBD1 agrees at 8 bases. V lost 7 bases, J lost 7 bases, and 11 bases stayed unmatched. CDR3 length: 14 amino acids. CDR1 MGHDK and CDR2 SYGVNS come from the germline V gene. The CDR3 sequence is CASIPRQGRVEAFF. CDR3 sequence (DNA): TGTGCCAGCATCCCTAGACAGGGGCGAGTTGAAGCTTTCTTT.

Concerning this clonotype: Mismatch with germline at one junction end may stem from a read error. The chain combines TRBV10-3 with TRBJ1-1, with 8 bases identical to TRBD1. Germline lookup yields CDR1 ENHRY and CDR2 SYGVKD. The CDR3 runs 14 residues. In nucleotides, the CDR3 is TGTGCCAGCAGTTCGGACAGGGCGAACACTGAAGCTTTCTTT. Translated: CASSSDRANTEAFF.

The chain combines TRBV9 with TRBJ2-2; no clear D. This CDR3 spans 13 amino acids. V was trimmed by 0 bases and J by 7 bases, leaving 7 bases between them. The germline gives CDR1 SGDLS, CDR2 YYNGEE. CDR3 nucleotides: TGTGCCAGCAGCGTAGTGAGCAACGGGGAGCTGTTTTTT. It translates to CASSVVSNGELFF.

The V gene is TRBV27, the J gene TRBJ2-3; maybe TRBD2 (6 bases). The V and J ends lost 6 bases and 3 bases respectively, with 16 bases between them. CDR1 MNHEY and CDR2 SMNVEV come from the germline V gene (reference sequence). This CDR3 spans 15 amino acids. Here the CDR3 reads CASSAPSAVTDTQYF. For the CDR3, the DNA is TGTGCCAGCAGCGCACCTAGCGCGGTGACAGATACGCAGTATTTT.

The rearrangement links TRBV2 to TRBJ2-7; D perhaps matches TRBD1 (5 bases). Germline CDR1 reads SNHLY; CDR2 reads FYNNEI. V lost 1 base and J 2 bases, leaving 12 bases between the germline ends. The CDR3 contains 15 residues. In DNA, the CDR3 is TGTGCCAGCAGTGAAGAAAGGGCAGGGACCTACGAGCAGTACTTC. Its translation: CASSEERAGTYEQYF.

This clonotype occurred many times. The chain couples TRBV6-6 to TRBJ2-1; a possible D gene is TRBD2 (6 bases). Germline lookup yields CDR1 MNHNY and CDR2 SVGAGI (reference sequence). CDR3 length: 16 amino acids. The germline V and J ends were trimmed by 5 bases and 1 base, with 15 bases remaining between them. CDR3 sequence: CASSDHRGKSYNEQFF. For the CDR3, the DNA is TGTGCCAGCAGTGACCATCGCGGGAAGTCCTACAATGAGCAGTTCTTC.

This chain connects TRBV6-5 to TRBJ2-6; 7 positions agree with TRBD2. The J segment lost 2 bases and the V segment lost 0 bases, leaving 1 base of the junction unmatched. Germline loops: CDR1 MNHEY, CDR2 SVGAGI. The CDR3 loop spans 16 amino acids. CDR3 amino acids: CASSYSGGAGANVLTF. The DNA for the CDR3 is TGTGCCAGCAGTTACTCGGGGGGGGCTGGGGCCAACGTCCTGACTTTC.

The sample holds one count of this clonotype. V and J are TRBV7-9 and TRBJ1-2; D is possibly TRBD1 (5 bases). The V and J ends lost 1 base and 8 bases respectively, with 8 bases between them. This CDR3 contains 12 residues. Germline V gene sequence: CDR1 SEHNR, CDR2 FQNEAQ (reference sequence). The chain's CDR3 is CASSLGGGGYTF. The DNA of the CDR3 is TGTGCCAGCAGCTTAGGGGGGGGGGGCTACACCTTC.

This sequence joins TRBV11-1 and TRBJ2-7, with D hard to call. The CDR3 spans 13 residues. Germline V gene lookup returns CDR1 SGHAT and CDR2 FQDESV (reference sequence). V dropped 9 bases and J dropped 0 bases, with 12 bases sitting between them. Here the CDR3 reads CASSIDFSYEQYF. For the CDR3, the DNA is TGTGCCAGTAGTATCGATTTCTCCTACGAGCAGTACTTC.

The chain is built from TRBV7-3 and TRBJ2-6, with D possibly TRBD1 on 6 matching bases. Looked up from germline, CDR1 is SGHTA and CDR2 is FQGTGA. The ends were cut back, 4 bases at V and 2 bases at J, with 12 bases in the middle. The CDR3 length is 16 residues. The CDR3 DNA sequence: TGTGCCAGCAGCTCCAGCAGGGGAACTGGGGCCAACGTCCTGACTTTC. Translated: CASSSSRGTGANVLTF.

In the case of this clonotype: A much larger clone differs from this one at a single base, so this may be a read error. The rearrangement joins TRBV11-1 to TRBJ1-6; no definite D call. Germline loops: CDR1 SGHAT, CDR2 FQDESV (reference sequence). The CDR3 length is 15 residues. CDR3 sequence reads: CAISLLDNYNSPLHF. CDR3 nucleotides: TGTGCCATCAGCTTACTCGACAACTATAATTCACCCCTCCACTTT.

The genes are TRBV11-3 and TRBJ1-1; possibly TRBD1 for D (5 bases). The CDR3 length is 15 residues. Germline V gene sequence: CDR1 SGHNT, CDR2 YENEEA. V lost 0 bases and J 10 bases, leaving 18 bases between the germline ends. The CDR3: CASSLDWCGAGGAFF. The DNA of the CDR3 is TGTGCCAGCAGCTTAGATTGGTGCGGGGCTGGAGGAGCTTTCTTT.

The rearrangement links TRBV7-9 to TRBJ1-2; tentatively, D is TRBD1 (5 bases). The V gene's germline CDR1 is SEHNR and CDR2 FQNEAQ (reference sequence). V was pared by 5 bases and J by 5 bases, with 12 bases between. This CDR3 is 13 amino acids long. CDR3 in amino acids: CASSRKGRYGYTF. In DNA, the CDR3 is TGTGCCAGCAGCCGAAAGGGGAGGTATGGCTACACCTTC.

The rearrangement uses TRBV7-3 and TRBJ1-1; a weak D match, TRBD1 (5 bases). CDR3 size: 13 residues. Germline lookup yields CDR1 SGHTA and CDR2 FQGTGA. The V gene lost 5 bases and the J gene lost 5 bases, with 12 bases spanning the gap. The DNA of the CDR3 is TGTGCCAGCAGCGGCTTCGGGGGGACTGAAGCTTTCTTT. This codes for CASSGFGGTEAFF.

This clonotype was observed at least ten times. The J gene is TRBJ2-1, the V gene TRBV15, with 7 bases that match TRBD2. This CDR3 spans 13 amino acids. Germline CDR1 is LNHNV and CDR2 is YYDKDF (reference sequence). With V trimmed by 0 bases and J by 8 bases, 1 base remained unmatched. The CDR3 nucleotides read TGTGCCACCAGCAGAGAGGGGGGGTATGAGCAGTTCTTC. Residues: CATSREGGYEQFF. The full variable domain, in which reference TRBV15 and TRBJ2-1 provide the parts outside the CDR3, is DAMVIQNPRYQVTQFGKPVTLSCSQTLNHNVMYWYQQKSSQAPKLLFHYYDKDFNNEADTPDNFQSRRPNTSFCFLDIRSPGLGDTAMYLCATSREGGYEQFFGPGTRLTVL.

The genes are TRBV20-1 and TRBJ2-7; 7 bases are shared with TRBD2. The CDR3 extends over 12 amino acids. Germline lookup yields CDR1 DFQATT and CDR2 SNEGSKA (reference sequence). The CDR3 sequence: CGQAGLAYEQYF. For the CDR3, the DNA is TGCGGGCAAGCGGGGCTTGCCTACGAGCAGTACTTC.

This clonotype was recorded a few times. The genes are TRBV6-1 and TRBJ1-2; D gene uncertain. The ends were cut back, 2 bases at V and 0 bases at J, with 16 bases in the middle. This CDR3 has 17 residues. The germline V gene encodes CDR1 MNHNS and CDR2 SASEGT. In nucleotides, the CDR3 is TGTGCCAGCAGTGAACCTCGGTCGGCCCGAGCTAACTATGGCTACACCTTC. Protein: CASSEPRSARANYGYTF.

This clonotype is deemed medium-sized. The chain has TRBV10-3 and TRBJ2-1; TRBD1 is a possible D gene (7 bases). Germline loops: CDR1 ENHRY, CDR2 SYGVKD. The CDR3 totals 12 residues. V was shortened by 6 bases and J by 8 bases, with 11 bases between the two germline ends. The CDR3 DNA is TGTGCCATCAGAGGCAGGGGGGATGAGCAGTTCTTC. It codes for CAIRGRGDEQFF.

Concerning this clonotype: Mismatch with germline at one junction end may stem from a read error. The V call is TRBV9, the J call TRBJ2-2; the match to TRBD1 covers 7 bases. The CDR3 sequence is 16 residues long. Per the germline V gene, CDR1 is SGDLS and CDR2 is YYNGEE. The CDR3 is CASSTYRGVNTGELLF. CDR3 coding DNA: TGTGCCAGCAGCACGTACAGGGGTGTGAACACCGGGGAGCTGCTTTTT.

The chain uses TRBV25-1 and TRBJ2-1; 10 nucleotides match TRBD2. With 6 bases clipped from V and 13 bases from J, the junction kept 18 bases outside the gene matches. The germline V gene encodes CDR1 MGHDK and CDR2 SYGVNS. CDR3 length: 16 amino acids. The chain's CDR3 is CASSCVPSTSGTFQFF. CDR3 in DNA: TGTGCCAGCAGCTGCGTCCCCAGCACTAGCGGGACCTTCCAGTTCTTC. Supplemented by reference TRBV25-1 and TRBJ2-1, the full variable domain reads EADIYQTPRYLVIGTGKKITLECSQTMGHDKMYWYQQDPGMELHLIHYSYGVNSTEKGDLSSESTVSRIRTEHFPLTLESARPSHTSQYLCASSCVPSTSGTFQFFGPGTRLTVL.

CDR3 region: CSARHRLDNSPLHF. In nucleotides, the CDR3 is TGCAGTGCTAGACACAGATTAGATAATTCACCCCTCCACTTT. This sequence joins TRBV20-1 and TRBJ1-6; D gene ambiguous. The CDR3 has 14 residues. Trimming cost V 2 bases and J 5 bases, with 10 bases left between them. CDR1 DFQATT and CDR2 SNEGSKA come from the germline V gene (reference sequence).

Concerning this clonotype itself: Possible read error: a much larger clone is one base away. V is TRBV9 and J is TRBJ1-6, with 9 bases fitting TRBD1. Looked up from germline, CDR1 is SGDLS and CDR2 is YYNGEE. The CDR3 has 15 amino acids. DNA for the CDR3: TGTGCCTGCAGTCCCAGACAGGGGGTTAATTCACCCCTCCACTTT. Protein product: CACSPRQGVNSPLHF.

The chain uses TRBV25-1 and TRBJ2-7; 11 positions agree with TRBD2. This CDR3 is built from 16 residues. The germline CDR1 and CDR2 sequences are MGHDK and SYGVNS. The V and J ends lost 5 bases and 2 bases, in that order; junction bases with no gene match: 8. The CDR3 DNA sequence: TGTGCCAGCAGTAAACCACCGGGACTAGCGGCCTACGAGCAGTACTTC. Its protein is CASSKPPGLAAYEQYF.

Many counts were recorded for this clonotype. V usage is TRBV9 and J usage is TRBJ2-3, with 11 bases lining up with TRBD2. The germline gives CDR1 SGDLS, CDR2 YYNGEE. Trimming took 3 bases from V and 2 from J; bases not matched to a gene: 11. The CDR3 is made up of 18 amino acids. DNA for the CDR3: TGTGCCAGCAGCGCGACTAGCGGGAATTCTTACCTCACAGATACGCAGTATTTT. Encoded protein: CASSATSGNSYLTDTQYF.

With respect to this clonotype: A read error may explain this, as a much larger clone is one base away. CDR3 sequence: CVSSFRNTIYF. DNA of the CDR3: TGTGTCAGCAGTTTTAGAAACACCATATATTTT. The chain recombines TRBV12-3 or TRBV12-4 with TRBJ1-3; no reliable D call. The CDR3 runs 11 residues.

Comments on this clonotype: Germline is not matched at one junction end, which may reflect a read error. The chain combines TRBV6-5 with TRBJ2-7; TRBD1 matches at 10 bases. Germline values: CDR1 MNHEY, CDR2 SVGAGI. The CDR3 length is 10 residues. DNA of the CDR3: TGTGCCAGCAGCCCTGGACAGGGGGACTTC. This gives the protein CASSPGQGDF.

This clonotype was found many times. The gene calls are TRBV7-3 and TRBJ2-1; D might be TRBD2 (6 bases). V was trimmed by 1 base and J by 8 bases, leaving 9 bases between them. Per germline, CDR1 SGHTA and CDR2 FQGTGA. There are 13 residues in the CDR3. CDR3 nucleotides: TGTGCCAGCAGCTTAAGAGGGAGGCATGAGCAGTTCTTC. Protein: CASSLRGRHEQFF.

This clonotype was picked up many times. The V call is TRBV7-6, the J call TRBJ2-2; 11 bases are shared with TRBD1. The CDR3 has 14 residues. CDR1 is SGHVS and CDR2 is FNYEAQ in the germline V gene. V was pared by 5 bases and J by 5 bases, with 1 base of the junction left unmatched. The CDR3 nucleotides are TGTGCCAGCAGCCGGGACAGGGGGACCGGGGAGCTGTTTTTT. This encodes CASSRDRGTGELFF.

This clonotype was detected many times. The V and J genes are TRBV11-1 and TRBJ2-7, with D possibly being TRBD2 (6 bases). V was shortened by 5 bases and J by 3 bases, with 14 bases between the two germline ends. CDR1 and CDR2 from the germline V gene are SGHAT and FQDESV (reference sequence). The CDR3 runs 14 residues. Written as DNA, the CDR3 is TGTGCCAGCAGCCGGGGACTCCTTGGCTACGAGCAGTACTTC. Its protein is CASSRGLLGYEQYF.

This clonotype was seen just once. J is TRBJ2-1 and V is TRBV30; no definite D call. The germline V and J ends were trimmed by 0 bases and 4 bases, with 7 bases remaining between them. The CDR3 has 13 residues. CDR1 GTSNPN and CDR2 SVGIG come from the germline V gene (reference sequence). CDR3 sequence: CAWSVDVYNEQFF. CDR3 DNA sequence: TGTGCCTGGAGTGTAGACGTATACAATGAGCAGTTCTTC.

This clonotype was recorded many times. The rearrangement uses TRBV7-9 and TRBJ2-5, with 8 bases aligning to TRBD1. V lost 11 bases, J lost 4 bases, and 6 bases stayed unmatched. The CDR3 length is 12 residues. Per germline, CDR1 SEHNR and CDR2 FQNEAQ (reference sequence). CDR3 sequence reads: CASRGQSETQYF. The CDR3 DNA follows: TGTGCCTCCAGGGGGCAATCAGAGACCCAGTACTTC.

This clonotype was recorded at least ten times. The chain couples TRBV4-2 to TRBJ2-1, with TRBD2 as a possible D gene (6 bases). The V gene lost 0 bases and the J gene lost 0 bases, with 9 bases spanning the gap. CDR1 is LGHNA and CDR2 is YNFKEQ in the germline V gene. CDR3 length: 16 amino acids. This CDR3 reads CASSQEATSSYNEQFF. DNA for the CDR3: TGTGCCAGCAGCCAAGAAGCGACTAGCTCCTACAATGAGCAGTTCTTC.